The rows below give T cell receptor beta chains drawn from one sample of a study of T-cell memory formation after mild COVID-19. One entry per CDR3 protein results from TCRdb running MiXCR on the 5' RACE reads. Of about 560,000 distinct CDR3 sequences in the sample, approximately 15% were seen once. Sequenced input: PBMCs or a T cell subset sorted from them (not recorded which). All receptors come from an adult woman who had mild COVID-19 (a few samples of this study predate the infection). Cell type and time point are not known. The CDR3 runs from the conserved cysteine through the conserved F or W. D genes are given only for firm matches. Some rows have no size entry. The others give once, few or many, or a class for an expanded clone.

clone_size	j_call	d_call	v_call	cdr3_aa	cdr3_nt
few	TRBJ2-1	TRBD1	TRBV4-3	CASSQDGWGQGINEQFF	TGCGCCAGCAGCCAAGATGGGTGGGGACAGGGGATCAATGAGCAGTTCTTC
many	TRBJ2-1	.	TRBV5-1	CASSLDGNEQFF	TGCGCCAGCAGCTTGGACGGGAATGAGCAGTTCTTC
few	TRBJ1-6	.	TRBV9	CASSVGDSVLGYSPLHF	TGTGCCAGCAGCGTAGGAGACAGCGTTCTGGGATATTCACCCCTCCACTTT
.	TRBJ1-5	.	TRBV7-9	CASSLAKGTGVGNQPQHF	TGTGCCAGCAGCTTAGCTAAGGGCACGGGGGTGGGCAATCAGCCCCAGCATTTT
.	TRBJ2-7	TRBD2	TRBV20-1	CSARVGTSGFDEQYF	TGCAGTGCTAGAGTCGGGACTAGCGGGTTCGACGAGCAGTACTTC
.	TRBJ2-1	TRBD2	TRBV18	CASSPRSSGDSYNEQFF	TGTGCCAGCTCACCGAGGAGTAGCGGGGATTCCTACAATGAGCAGTTCTTC
few	TRBJ1-1	.	TRBV5-6	CASSLAAEAFF	TGTGCCAGCAGCTTGGCCGCTGAAGCTTTCTTT
.	TRBJ2-7	TRBD1	TRBV5-1	CASSWTGGGYEQYF	TGCGCCAGCAGCTGGACAGGGGGAGGCTACGAGCAGTACTTC
.	TRBJ2-5	TRBD1	TRBV5-1	CASSFRTGRQETQYF	TGCGCCAGCAGCTTCAGGACAGGGAGACAAGAGACCCAGTACTTC
few	TRBJ1-2	.	TRBV7-2	CASSLATGLGYGYTF	TGTGCCAGCAGCTTAGCCACAGGGCTGGGCTATGGCTACACCTTC
.	TRBJ1-1	.	TRBV24-1	CATRGIGETEAFF	TGTGCCACCCGGGGGATCGGGGAGACTGAAGCTTTCTTT
.	TRBJ1-5	.	TRBV7-2	CASSLAMGDQPQHF	TGTGCCAGCAGCTTAGCCATGGGCGATCAGCCCCAGCATTTT
.	TRBJ2-2	TRBD2	TRBV11-2	CASRSGLAGPRTGELFF	TGTGCCAGCAGGTCGGGACTAGCGGGGCCTCGTACCGGGGAGCTGTTTTTT
.	TRBJ2-3	TRBD2	TRBV27	CASSYGGLAVPGTQYF	TGTGCCAGCAGTTACGGAGGACTAGCTGTACCCGGTACGCAGTATTTT
.	TRBJ2-7	TRBD1	TRBV9	CASSVEGGNLDEQYF	TGTGCCAGCAGCGTAGAAGGGGGCAATCTCGACGAGCAGTACTTC
few	TRBJ2-6	TRBD1	TRBV15	CATSRAGQALTGANVLTF	TGTGCCACCAGCAGGGCTGGACAGGCTCTAACTGGGGCCAACGTCCTGACTTTC
.	TRBJ1-2	TRBD1	TRBV6-1	CASSVQGYYGYTF	TGTGCCAGCAGTGTACAGGGGTACTATGGCTACACCTTC
.	TRBJ2-2	TRBD2	TRBV6-2/TRBV6-3	CASRSSRETGELFF	TGTGCCAGCAGATCCTCGCGGGAGACCGGGGAGCTGTTTTTT
.	TRBJ1-5	.	TRBV29-1	CSVEVNNDSNQPQHF	TGCAGCGTTGAAGTCAACAATGATAGCAATCAGCCCCAGCATTTT
.	TRBJ2-3	TRBD2	TRBV5-1	CASSLMVAGGISTDTQYF	TGTGCCAGCAGCTTGATGGTAGCGGGGGGTATAAGCACAGATACGCAGTATTTT
.	TRBJ1-1	.	TRBV21-1	CASSKLDRGNTEAFF	TGTGCCAGCAGCAAATTGGACAGGGGGAACACTGAAGCTTTCTTT
.	TRBJ2-2	TRBD1	TRBV12-5	CASAATGLRTGELFF	TGTGCTAGTGCCGCGACAGGGCTCCGCACCGGGGAGCTGTTTTTT
.	TRBJ1-5	.	TRBV20-1	CSAPNGGNQPQHF	TGCAGTGCTCCCAATGGGGGCAATCAGCCCCAGCATTTT
few	TRBJ2-1	TRBD2	TRBV24-1	CATSGSRTSGLGGAGDEQFF	TGTGCCACCAGTGGCAGCCGGACTAGCGGCCTAGGAGGTGCGGGCGATGAGCAGTTCTTC
few	TRBJ2-6	.	TRBV7-9	CASSGFAGANVLTF	TGTGCCAGTTCGGGGTTTGCTGGGGCCAACGTCCTGACTTTC
few	TRBJ2-7	.	TRBV3-1	CASSQLRALSSYEQYF	TGTGCCAGCAGCCAACTAAGGGCCTTGAGCTCCTACGAGCAGTACTTC
few	TRBJ2-1	.	TRBV7-9	CASSPRAGATFNEQFF	TGTGCCAGCAGCCCCCGGGCAGGGGCGACGTTCAATGAGCAGTTCTTC
.	TRBJ1-2	.	TRBV10-3	CAISPGPGGEGYTF	TGTGCCATCAGCCCGGGGCCGGGGGGAGAAGGCTACACCTTC
.	TRBJ2-6	.	TRBV9	CASSVGQGDSGANVLTF	TGTGCCAGCAGCGTTGGTCAGGGAGACTCTGGGGCCAACGTCCTGACTTTC
many	TRBJ2-1	.	TRBV24-1	CATSDEGPTLSCSYNEQFF	TGTGCCACCAGTGACGAGGGGCCTACCCTTAGTTGCTCCTACAATGAGCAGTTCTTC
.	TRBJ1-1	TRBD1	TRBV6-5	CASRGPQGAGTEAFF	TGTGCCAGCAGGGGCCCACAGGGGGCGGGCACTGAAGCTTTCTTT
few	TRBJ2-1	TRBD1	TRBV7-2	CASSLHGQGLYNEQFF	TGTGCCAGCAGCTTACACGGACAGGGACTTTACAATGAGCAGTTCTTC
many	TRBJ1-6	.	TRBV7-9	CASSLALFNSPLHF	TGTGCCAGCAGCTTAGCGCTATTCAATTCACCCCTCCACTTT
few	TRBJ2-5	.	TRBV15	CATSRSTGFQETQYF	TGTGCCACCAGCAGAAGTACAGGGTTTCAAGAGACCCAGTACTTC
few	TRBJ1-5	TRBD1	TRBV7-2	CASSLWDSPNQPQHF	TGTGCCAGCAGCCTTTGGGACAGCCCGAATCAGCCCCAGCATTTT
few	TRBJ1-2	.	TRBV7-2	CASSNKRTNYGYTF	TGTGCCAGCAGCAATAAGAGAACTAACTATGGCTACACCTTC
few	TRBJ2-3	.	TRBV29-1	CSVEGVGGPGDTQYF	TGCAGCGTTGAAGGGGTGGGGGGGCCCGGAGATACGCAGTATTTT
.	TRBJ2-1	.	TRBV6-2/TRBV6-3	CASSTLGSSYNEQFF	TGTGCCAGCAGTACTCTAGGGAGCTCCTACAATGAGCAGTTCTTC
many	TRBJ2-7	TRBD1	TRBV12-3/TRBV12-4	CASSWTGYEQYF	TGTGCCAGCAGTTGGACAGGTTACGAGCAGTACTTC
.	TRBJ1-2	TRBD1	TRBV3-1	CASSQDRQGAYGYTF	TGTGCCAGCAGCCAAGACCGACAGGGGGCTTATGGCTACACCTTC
.	TRBJ2-5	TRBD1	TRBV4-1	CASSQLPGQGEETQYF	TGCGCCAGCAGCCAACTGCCGGGACAGGGGGAGGAGACCCAGTACTTC
few	TRBJ2-7	TRBD2	TRBV28	CASSPPGLRIFSYEQYF	TGTGCCAGCAGTCCCCCGGGACTAAGAATCTTTTCCTACGAGCAGTACTTC
few	TRBJ2-4	TRBD2	TRBV4-3	CASSQEDGRAKNIQYF	TGCGCCAGCAGCCAAGAGGACGGGAGGGCCAAAAACATTCAGTACTTC
.	TRBJ2-7	TRBD2	TRBV20-1	CSAPTSGRGDEQYF	TGCAGTGCTCCGACAAGCGGGAGAGGGGACGAGCAGTACTTC
.	TRBJ1-1	.	TRBV6-2/TRBV6-3	CASSGEWGRTEAFF	TGTGCCAGCAGTGGGGAGTGGGGGCGCACTGAAGCTTTCTTT
.	TRBJ2-3	.	TRBV7-3	CASSLWPFTSTDTQYF	TGTGCCAGCAGCTTATGGCCCTTCACTAGCACAGATACGCAGTATTTT
.	TRBJ2-5	.	TRBV19	CASTPSAGMSGETQYF	TGTGCCAGTACCCCATCGGCAGGAATGAGCGGAGAGACCCAGTACTTC
.	TRBJ1-1	.	TRBV5-8	CASSWRTEKAFF	TGTGCCAGCAGCTGGAGGACGGAGAAAGCTTTCTTT
.	TRBJ1-4	TRBD1	TRBV7-7	CASSLMDRGKLFF	TGTGCTAGCAGCTTAATGGACAGGGGAAAACTGTTTTTT
.	TRBJ1-2	.	TRBV5-4	CASSPMGIGYTF	TGTGCCAGCAGCCCAATGGGGATTGGCTACACCTTC
few	TRBJ1-1	TRBD1	TRBV4-3	CASSQAEQGGQNTEAFF	TGCGCCAGCAGCCAAGCGGAGCAGGGGGGGCAGAACACTGAAGCTTTCTTT
.	TRBJ2-5	.	TRBV7-2	CASSWRRNQETQYF	TGTGCCAGCAGTTGGAGGAGGAACCAAGAGACCCAGTACTTC
.	TRBJ2-1	TRBD2	TRBV6-5	CASSYLSSGRADEQFF	TGTGCCAGCAGTTACTTGAGTAGCGGGAGAGCGGATGAGCAGTTCTTC
.	TRBJ2-3	.	TRBV5-4	CASSLALARTDTQYF	TGTGCCAGCAGCTTGGCACTAGCAAGGACAGATACGCAGTATTTT
.	TRBJ1-6	.	TRBV20-1	CSASSRDYNSPLHF	TGCAGTGCTAGCTCCAGGGACTATAATTCACCCCTCCACTTT
few	TRBJ2-5	.	TRBV5-6	CASSQPTRQETQYF	TGTGCCAGCAGCCAACCGACTAGGCAAGAGACCCAGTACTTC
.	TRBJ1-1	.	TRBV20-1	CSAPRVGTGTEAFF	TGCAGTGCCCCGAGGGTTGGAACAGGAACTGAAGCTTTCTTT